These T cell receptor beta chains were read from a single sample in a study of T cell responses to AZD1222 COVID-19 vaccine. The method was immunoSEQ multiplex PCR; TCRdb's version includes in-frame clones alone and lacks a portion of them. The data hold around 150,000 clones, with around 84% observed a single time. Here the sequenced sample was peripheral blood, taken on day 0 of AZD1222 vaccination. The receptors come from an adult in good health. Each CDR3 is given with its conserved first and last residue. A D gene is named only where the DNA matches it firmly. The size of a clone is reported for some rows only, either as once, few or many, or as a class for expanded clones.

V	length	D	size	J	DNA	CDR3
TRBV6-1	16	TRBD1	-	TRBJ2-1	TGTGCCAGCAGTGTCCAGGACAGGAGCTCCTACAATGAGCAGTTCTTC	CASSVQDRSSYNEQFF
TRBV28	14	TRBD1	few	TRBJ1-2	TGTGCCAGCAGTTTATACGACAGGGGCTATGGCTACACCTTC	CASSLYDRGYGYTF
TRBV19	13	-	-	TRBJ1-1	TGTGCCAGTAGTACTTTGCAGGGAGTTGAAGCTTTCTTT	CASSTLQGVEAFF
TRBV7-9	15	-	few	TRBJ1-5	TGTGCCAGCAGCTTAGGACCTCTCGACCAGGGGCCCCCGGATTTT	CASSLGPLDQGPPDF
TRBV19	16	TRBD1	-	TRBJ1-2	TGTGCCAGCCGTCGGGGCTCCGGACAGGCTAACTATGGCTACACCTTC	CASRRGSGQANYGYTF
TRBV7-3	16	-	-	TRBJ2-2	TGTGCCAGCAGCTTAATCGCGCCGCCCACCACCGGGGAGCTGTTTTTT	CASSLIAPPTTGELFF
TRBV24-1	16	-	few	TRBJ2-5	TGTGCCACCAGTGATTTTGGCAGGTTTGGTCAAGAGACCCAGTACTTC	CATSDFGRFGQETQYF
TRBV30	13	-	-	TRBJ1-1	TGTGCCTGGACTGGGGTGGTAGGACTCAAAGCTTTCTTT	CAWTGVVGLKAFF
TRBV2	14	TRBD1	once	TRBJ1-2	TGTGCCGGCCGGGACAGGGGCCCATCCTATGGCTACACCTTC	CAGRDRGPSYGYTF
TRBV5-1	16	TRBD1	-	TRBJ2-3	TGCGCCAGCAGCACTTCGACAGGGACGGGGACAGATACGCAGTATTTT	CASSTSTGTGTDTQYF
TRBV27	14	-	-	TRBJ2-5	TGTGCCAGCAGCTTCCGGGACTCGAGGGAGACCCAGTACTTC	CASSFRDSRETQYF
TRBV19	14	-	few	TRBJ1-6	TGTGCCAGTAGAACGGGACCTCTCAATTCACCCCTCCACTTT	CASRTGPLNSPLHF
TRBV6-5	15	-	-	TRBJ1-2	TGTGCCAGCAGAGAGGACTCGGCTAATAGGGCGGGCTACACCTTC	CASREDSANRAGYTF
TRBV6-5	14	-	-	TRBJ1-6	TGTGCCAGCAGCCCGGGGGGCTATAATTCACCCCTCCACTTT	CASSPGGYNSPLHF
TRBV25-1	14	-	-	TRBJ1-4	TGTGCCAGCAGTGCCGGATTGGGAAATGAAAAACTGTTTTTT	CASSAGLGNEKLFF
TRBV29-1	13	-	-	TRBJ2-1	TGCAGCGTTGAACAAATCTCCTACAATGAGCAGTTCTTC	CSVEQISYNEQFF
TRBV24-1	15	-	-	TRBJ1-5	TGTGCCACCAGTGAGGGGGGGGGCAACAATCAGCCCCAGCATTTT	CATSEGGGNNQPQHF
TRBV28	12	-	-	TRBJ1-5	TGTGCCAGCAGTTTGGGCAGTCGGCCCCAGCATTTT	CASSLGSRPQHF
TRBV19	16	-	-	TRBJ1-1	TGTGCCAGTAGTCCTCCCGGGTTGGGGGCTGATACTGAAGCTTTCTTT	CASSPPGLGADTEAFF
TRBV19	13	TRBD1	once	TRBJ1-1	TGTGCCAGTAGTATTGACAGGGCGACTGAAGCTTTCTTT	CASSIDRATEAFF
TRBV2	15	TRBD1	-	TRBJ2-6	TGTGCCAGCAGCGCGACAGGGGCTGGGGCCAACGTCCTGACTTTC	CASSATGAGANVLTF
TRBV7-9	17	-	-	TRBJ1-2	TGTGCCAGCAGCTTAGACCCCCGACAGGCTAGCAACTATGGCTACACCTTC	CASSLDPRQASNYGYTF
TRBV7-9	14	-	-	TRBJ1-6	TGTGCCAGCAGCTTAGGGTCGGCAAATTCACCCCTCCACTTT	CASSLGSANSPLHF
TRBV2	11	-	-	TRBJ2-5	TGTGCCAGCAGGGGAAGCGAGACCCAGTACTTC	CASRGSETQYF
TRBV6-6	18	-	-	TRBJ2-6	TGTGCCAGCAGTCGGGGGGCGGTAACCCTCTCTGGGGCCAACGTCCTGACTTTC	CASSRGAVTLSGANVLTF
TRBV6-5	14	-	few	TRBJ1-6	TGTGCCAGCAGTACCCTAGAGGATAATTCACCCCTCCACTTT	CASSTLEDNSPLHF
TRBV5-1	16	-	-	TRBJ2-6	TGCGCCAGCAGCTTCAAAGACGGCTCTGGGGCCAACGTCCTGACTTTC	CASSFKDGSGANVLTF
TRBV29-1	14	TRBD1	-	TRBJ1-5	TGCAGCGTAGGGACAGTTAATAGCAATCAGCCCCAGCATTTT	CSVGTVNSNQPQHF
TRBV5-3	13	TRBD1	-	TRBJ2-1	TGTGCCAGAAGCGGTAGACAGGGCTATGAGCAGTTCTTC	CARSGRQGYEQFF
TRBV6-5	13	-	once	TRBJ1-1	TGTGCCAGCGGGAGACAGGTGAACACTGAAGCTTTCTTT	CASGRQVNTEAFF
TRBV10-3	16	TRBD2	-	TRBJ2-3	TGTGCCATCAGTGAAGTAGGTGGGGGGGAAAGAGATACGCAGTATTTT	CAISEVGGGERDTQYF
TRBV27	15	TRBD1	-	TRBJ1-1	TGTGCCAGCAGTTTATCCAACAGGGGCGGGACTGAAGCTTTCTTT	CASSLSNRGGTEAFF
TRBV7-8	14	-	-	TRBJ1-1	TGTGCCAGCAGCTTCCTAGGTACGGGGGCTAAAGCTTTCTTT	CASSFLGTGAKAFF
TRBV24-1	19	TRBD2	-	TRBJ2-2	TGTGCCACCAGTCCCGGGGGACTAGCGGGGGGTGCGAACACCGGGGAGCTGTTTTTT	CATSPGGLAGGANTGELFF
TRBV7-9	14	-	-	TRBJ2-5	TGTGCCAGCAGCTTAGCGGCGGCGAGAGAGACCCAGTACTTC	CASSLAAARETQYF
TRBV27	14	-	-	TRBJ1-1	TGTGCCAGCACCCTTAACTGGGGGAACACTGAAGCTTTCTTT	CASTLNWGNTEAFF
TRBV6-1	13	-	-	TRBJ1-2	TGTGCCAGCAGTGAAGATCCGAACTATGGCTACACCTTC	CASSEDPNYGYTF
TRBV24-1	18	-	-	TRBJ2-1	TGTGCCACCAGTGATTTATCCCGCGGTGCCGCTGGGGGCAATGAGCAGTTCTTC	CATSDLSRGAAGGNEQFF
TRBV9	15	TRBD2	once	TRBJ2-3	TGTGCCAGCAGCTCCCGGACTAGCGGCGCAGATACGCAGTATTTT	CASSSRTSGADTQYF
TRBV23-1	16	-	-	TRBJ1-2	TGCGCCAGCAGTCAAGAGTGGCTGCCTGGGGGCTATGGCTACACCTTC	CASSQEWLPGGYGYTF
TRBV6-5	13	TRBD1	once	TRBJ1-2	TGTGCCAGCAGCCTTGACAGGGCTCGGGGCTACACCTTC	CASSLDRARGYTF
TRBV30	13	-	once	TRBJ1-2	TGTGCCTGGAGGGTCACAGAGCTAGATGGCTACACCTTC	CAWRVTELDGYTF
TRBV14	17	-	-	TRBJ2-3	TGTGCCAGCAGCCAAGATCGAACAGGGCTAAGCACAGATACGCAGTATTTT	CASSQDRTGLSTDTQYF